This T cell receptor (beta chain) stems from a study of vaccination and CD4 T cells after COVID-19. On the study more broadly: Overlapping peptides covering the spike proteins of SARS-CoV-2, HCoV-NL63, HCoV-OC43 and HCoV-229E were added to stimulate cells. Control cultures were supplied with a CEFX pool, an HIV-1 Nef pool, or no peptide at all.

V lost 3 bases and J 5 bases, leaving 13 bases between the germline ends. Germline V gives CDR1 MDHEN, CDR2 SYDVKM. The CDR3 totals 14 residues. Sample time point: late sampling 161 to 241 days after vaccination in a few convalescent patients. Treatment meaning: approximately 10-day PBMC culture with coronavirus spike peptide pools or control peptides (ViraFEST assay). ViraFEST used peptide pools to expand antigen-specific T cells and subsequently sequenced their TCRs. Alongside about 10 IU/ml IL-2 and around 10 ug/ml peptide pools, PBMCs were cultured at a few million per well. At the Johns Hopkins FTIC core, DNA taken from cultured CD4+ T cells was sequenced by way of the Oncomine TCR Beta short-read assay. One entry per CDR3 protein results from TCRdb running MiXCR on the PCR reads. The sample yields 25,000 to 30,000 distinct CDR3 sequences, about 40% seen once. Regarding this clonotype: The target antigen is unknown.

This receptor was identified in a human donor who had recovered from COVID-19. The rearrangement links TRBV28 to TRBJ2-5; possibly TRBD1 for D (5 bases). The input for sequencing was CD4+ T cells from blood, cultured in vitro, taken about 7 months after SARS-CoV-2 vaccination. The CDR3 DNA is TGTGCCAGCAGTTTTTCAGGGTTGGCGGAGACCCAGTACTTC. The encoded protein is CASSFSGLAETQYF.